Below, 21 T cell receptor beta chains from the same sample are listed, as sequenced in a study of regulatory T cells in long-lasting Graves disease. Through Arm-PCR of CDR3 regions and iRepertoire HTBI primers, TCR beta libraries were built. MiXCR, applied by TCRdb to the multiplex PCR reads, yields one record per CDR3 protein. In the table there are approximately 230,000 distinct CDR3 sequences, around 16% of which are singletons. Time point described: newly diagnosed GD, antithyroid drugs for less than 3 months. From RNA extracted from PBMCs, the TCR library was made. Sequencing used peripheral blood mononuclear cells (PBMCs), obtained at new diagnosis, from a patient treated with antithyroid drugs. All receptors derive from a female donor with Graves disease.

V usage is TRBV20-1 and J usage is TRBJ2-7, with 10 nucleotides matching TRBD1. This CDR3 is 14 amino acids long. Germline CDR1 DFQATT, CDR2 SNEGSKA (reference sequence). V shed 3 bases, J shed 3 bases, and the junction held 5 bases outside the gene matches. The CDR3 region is CSASRRTGGYEQYF. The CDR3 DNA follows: TGCAGTGCTAGCAGACGGACAGGGGGCTACGAGCAGTACTTC.

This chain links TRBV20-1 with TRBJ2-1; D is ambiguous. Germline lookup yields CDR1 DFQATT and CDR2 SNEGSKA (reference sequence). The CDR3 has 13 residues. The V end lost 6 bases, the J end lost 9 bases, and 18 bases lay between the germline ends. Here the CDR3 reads CSARRGLQAEQFF. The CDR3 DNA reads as TGCAGTGCCAGGCGTGGGCTTCAGGCTGAGCAGTTCTTC.

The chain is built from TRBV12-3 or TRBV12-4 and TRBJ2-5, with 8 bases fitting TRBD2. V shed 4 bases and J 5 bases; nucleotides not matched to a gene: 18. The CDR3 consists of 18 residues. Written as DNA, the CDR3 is TGTGCCAGCAGTTACCTCCAGCAGGACAGCGGGAGTGGGGAGACCCAGTACTTC. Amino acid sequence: CASSYLQQDSGSGETQYF.

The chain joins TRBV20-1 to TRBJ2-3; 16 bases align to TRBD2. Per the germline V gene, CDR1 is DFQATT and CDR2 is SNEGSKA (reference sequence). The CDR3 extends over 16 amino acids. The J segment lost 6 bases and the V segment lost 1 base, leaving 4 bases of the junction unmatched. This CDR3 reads CSARAGTSGRADTQYF. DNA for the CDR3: TGCAGTGCTAGAGCCGGGACTAGCGGGAGGGCCGATACGCAGTATTTT.

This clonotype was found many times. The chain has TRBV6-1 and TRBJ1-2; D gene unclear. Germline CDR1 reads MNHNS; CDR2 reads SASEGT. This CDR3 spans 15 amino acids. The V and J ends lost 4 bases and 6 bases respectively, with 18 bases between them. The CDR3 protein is CASSARPGGPHGYTF. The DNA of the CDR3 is TGTGCCAGCAGTGCCCGCCCCGGAGGACCCCATGGCTACACCTTC.

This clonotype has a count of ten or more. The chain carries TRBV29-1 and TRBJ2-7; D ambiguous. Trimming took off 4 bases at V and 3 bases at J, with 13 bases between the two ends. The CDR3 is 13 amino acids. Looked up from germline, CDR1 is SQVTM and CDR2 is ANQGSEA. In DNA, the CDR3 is TGCAGCGTTGGTGGTTATCGGAACTACGAGCAGTACTTC. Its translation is CSVGGYRNYEQYF.

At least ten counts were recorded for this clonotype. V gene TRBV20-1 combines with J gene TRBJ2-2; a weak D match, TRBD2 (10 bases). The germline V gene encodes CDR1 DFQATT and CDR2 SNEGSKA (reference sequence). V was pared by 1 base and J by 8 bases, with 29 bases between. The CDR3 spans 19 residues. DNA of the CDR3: TGCAGTGCTAGAGGACAGGGGCACGAACTAGCGGGACAGGGAGGGGAGCTGTTTTTT. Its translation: CSARGQGHELAGQGGELFF.

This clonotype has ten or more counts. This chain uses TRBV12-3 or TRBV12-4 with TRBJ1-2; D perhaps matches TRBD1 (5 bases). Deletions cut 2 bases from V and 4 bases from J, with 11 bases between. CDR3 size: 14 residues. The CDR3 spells CASSLRGTPYGYTF. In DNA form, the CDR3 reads TGTGCCAGCAGTTTAAGGGGAACGCCCTATGGCTACACCTTC.

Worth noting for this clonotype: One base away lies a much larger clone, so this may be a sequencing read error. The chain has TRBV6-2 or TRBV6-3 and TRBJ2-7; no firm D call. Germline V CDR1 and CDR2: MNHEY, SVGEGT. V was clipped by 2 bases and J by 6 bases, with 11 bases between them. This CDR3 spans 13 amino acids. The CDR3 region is CASSYAKTCEQYF. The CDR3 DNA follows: TGTGCCAGCAGTTACGCCAAAACCTGCGAGCAGTACTTC.

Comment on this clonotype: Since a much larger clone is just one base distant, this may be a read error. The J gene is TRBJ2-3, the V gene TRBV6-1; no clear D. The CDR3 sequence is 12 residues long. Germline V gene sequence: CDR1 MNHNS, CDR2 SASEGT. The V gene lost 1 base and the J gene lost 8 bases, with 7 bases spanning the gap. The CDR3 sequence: CASSEGRGTQYF. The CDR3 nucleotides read TGTGCCAGCAGTGAAGGTCGAGGTACGCAGTATTTT.

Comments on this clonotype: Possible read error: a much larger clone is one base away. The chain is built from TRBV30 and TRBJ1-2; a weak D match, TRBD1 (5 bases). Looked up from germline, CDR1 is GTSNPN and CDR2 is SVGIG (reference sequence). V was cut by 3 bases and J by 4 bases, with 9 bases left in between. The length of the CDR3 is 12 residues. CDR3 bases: TGTGCCTGGAGCCGCGGGACCTATGGCTACACCTTC. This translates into CAWSRGTYGYTF.

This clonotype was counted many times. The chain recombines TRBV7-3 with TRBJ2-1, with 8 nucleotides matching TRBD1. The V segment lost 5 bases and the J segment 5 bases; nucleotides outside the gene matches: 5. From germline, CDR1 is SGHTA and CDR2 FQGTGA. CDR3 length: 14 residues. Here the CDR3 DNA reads TGTGCCAGCAGCCTCGACAGGGGACACAATGAGCAGTTCTTC. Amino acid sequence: CASSLDRGHNEQFF.

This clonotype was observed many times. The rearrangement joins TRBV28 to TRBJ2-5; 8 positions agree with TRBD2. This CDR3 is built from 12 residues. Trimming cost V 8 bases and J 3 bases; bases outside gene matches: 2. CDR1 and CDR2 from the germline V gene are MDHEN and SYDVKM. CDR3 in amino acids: CASAGGKETQYF. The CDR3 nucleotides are TGTGCCAGCGCGGGAGGTAAAGAGACCCAGTACTTC. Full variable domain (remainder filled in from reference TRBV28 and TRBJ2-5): DVKVTQSSRYLVKRTGEKVFLECVQDMDHENMFWYRQDPGLGLRLIYFSYDVKMKEKGDIPEGYSVSREKKERFSLILESASTNQTSMYLCASAGGKETQYFGPGTRLLVL.

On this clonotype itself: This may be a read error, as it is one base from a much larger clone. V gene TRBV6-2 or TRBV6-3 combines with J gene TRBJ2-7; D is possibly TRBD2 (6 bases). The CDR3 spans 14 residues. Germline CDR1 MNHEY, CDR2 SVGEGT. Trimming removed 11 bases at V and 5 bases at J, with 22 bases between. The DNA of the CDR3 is TGTGCCGGCACCCTCATCGGGAGTAGAAACGAGCAGTACTTC. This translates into CAGTLIGSRNEQYF.

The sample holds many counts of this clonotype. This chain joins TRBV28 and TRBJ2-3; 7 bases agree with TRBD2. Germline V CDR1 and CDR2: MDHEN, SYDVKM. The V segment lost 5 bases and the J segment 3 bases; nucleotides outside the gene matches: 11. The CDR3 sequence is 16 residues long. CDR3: CASSPLREIGTDTQYF. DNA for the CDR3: TGTGCCAGCAGTCCCCTGCGGGAGATAGGAACAGATACGCAGTATTTT.

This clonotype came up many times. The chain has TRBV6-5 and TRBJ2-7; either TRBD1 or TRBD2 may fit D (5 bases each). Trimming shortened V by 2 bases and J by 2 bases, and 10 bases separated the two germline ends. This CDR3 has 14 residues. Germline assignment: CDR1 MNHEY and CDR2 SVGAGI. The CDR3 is CASSYGLTAYEQYF. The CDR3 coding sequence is TGTGCCAGCAGTTACGGACTGACAGCCTACGAGCAGTACTTC.

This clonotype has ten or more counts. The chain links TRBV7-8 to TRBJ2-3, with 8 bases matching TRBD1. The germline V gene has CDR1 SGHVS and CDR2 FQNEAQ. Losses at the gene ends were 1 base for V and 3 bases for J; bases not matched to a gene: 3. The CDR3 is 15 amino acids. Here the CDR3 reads CASSLVRGRTDTQYF. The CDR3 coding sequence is TGTGCCAGCAGCTTAGTCAGGGGGCGGACAGATACGCAGTATTTT.

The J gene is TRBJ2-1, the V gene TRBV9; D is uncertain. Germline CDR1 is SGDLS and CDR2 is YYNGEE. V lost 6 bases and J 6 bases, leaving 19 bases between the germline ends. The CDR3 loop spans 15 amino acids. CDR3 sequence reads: CASKPLRFRVNEQFF. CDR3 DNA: TGTGCCAGCAAGCCTCTACGATTCCGGGTCAATGAGCAGTTCTTC.

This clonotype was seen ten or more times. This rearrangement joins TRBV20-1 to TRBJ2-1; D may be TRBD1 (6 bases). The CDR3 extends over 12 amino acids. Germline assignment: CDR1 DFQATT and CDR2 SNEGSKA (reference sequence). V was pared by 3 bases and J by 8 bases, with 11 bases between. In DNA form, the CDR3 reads TGCAGTGCTAGCCCACAGGGCGATGAGCAGTTCTTC. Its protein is CSASPQGDEQFF.

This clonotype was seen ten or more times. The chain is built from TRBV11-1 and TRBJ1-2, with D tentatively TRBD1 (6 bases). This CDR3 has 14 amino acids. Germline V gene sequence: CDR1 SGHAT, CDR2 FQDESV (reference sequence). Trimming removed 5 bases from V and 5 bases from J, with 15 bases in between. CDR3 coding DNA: TGTGCCAGCAGCCCAGCGGGGGCGCGGTATGGCTACACCTTC. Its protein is CASSPAGARYGYTF.

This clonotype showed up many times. In DNA form, the CDR3 reads TGCAGTCCATTGGTGGTGAGGATGGATACGCAGTATTTT. Amino acids: CSPLVVRMDTQYF. J is TRBJ2-3 and V is TRBV20-1; D not resolved. CDR3 length: 13 residues. V lost 8 bases and J 6 bases, leaving 18 bases between the germline ends. The V gene's germline CDR1 is DFQATT and CDR2 SNEGSKA (reference sequence).